The 9 T cell receptor beta chains below come from one sample, sequenced in a study of kidney transplant recipient with SARS-CoV-2 infection. TCRdb redid the calling of the reads with MiXCR, one entry per CDR3 protein. The sample consists of about 240,000 distinct CDR3 sequences, 29% of them appearing once. The sample consisted of a blood sample, taken at baseline and on approximately day 120 from a kidney transplant recipient. These receptors came from a young adult male patient who had COVID-19 and was a kidney transplant recipient. T cells may partly derive from the graft donor.

This clonotype appeared many times. This rearrangement joins TRBV23-1 to TRBJ2-1, with TRBD2 matching 8 bases. TRBV23-1 belongs to the ORF category, with a function that is uncertain. V was clipped by 4 bases and J by 10 bases; unmatched bases: 12. The length of the CDR3 is 15 residues. CDR3 in amino acids: CASSPGSGDRNEQFF. DNA for the CDR3: TGCGCCAGCAGTCCCGGTAGCGGGGACCGGAACGAGCAGTTCTTC.

The table lists this clonotype with many counts. The chain uses TRBV12-5 and TRBJ1-2; D is possibly TRBD1 (5 bases). CDR1 is LGHNT and CDR2 is FRNRAP in the germline V gene. Deletions cut 5 bases from V and 4 bases from J, with 23 bases between. This CDR3 is 17 amino acids long. The CDR3 DNA reads as TGTGCTAGTGGTGTTAGGATTTTGCAGGGAAAGACCTATGGCTACACCTTC. This sequence encodes CASGVRILQGKTYGYTF.

The sample holds many counts of this clonotype. The chain has TRBV12-3 or TRBV12-4 and TRBJ2-7, with D unclear. The CDR3 sequence is 13 residues long. V shed 7 bases and J shed 5 bases, with 15 bases lying between them. The CDR3: CASKAPLFDEQYF. In DNA, the CDR3 is TGTGCCAGCAAGGCTCCATTGTTTGACGAGCAGTACTTC.

Turning to this clonotype: A read error may be the cause here, since a much bigger clone is one base away. The chain carries TRBV3-2 and TRBJ2-2. TRBV3-2 is designated a pseudogene. The CDR3 loop spans 13 amino acids. CDR3 nucleotides: TGTGCCGGCAGCCAAGTCCTAACCGGGGAGCTGTTTTTT. It encodes CAGSQVLTGELFF.

This clonotype showed up just a few times. V gene TRBV20-1 combines with J gene TRBJ2-1; D ambiguous. The CDR3 has 10 amino acids. Trimming stripped 6 bases from V and 10 bases from J, with 10 bases between. Germline CDR1 and CDR2: DFQATT and SNEGSKA (reference sequence). CDR3 in DNA: TGCAGTGCCCTGCTTTCCGAGCAGTTCTTC. Protein sequence: CSALLSEQFF.

The chain links TRBV20-1 to TRBJ1-1; D gene unclear. V lost 2 bases, J lost 4 bases, and 11 bases lay in between. This CDR3 is built from 13 residues. Germline V gene sequence: CDR1 DFQATT, CDR2 SNEGSKA (reference sequence). The CDR3 DNA reads as TGCAGTGCTAGACCCGATTTGAGCACTGAAGCTTTCTTT. Translating gives CSARPDLSTEAFF.

Regarding this clonotype: A clone one base away is much larger, so this may be a read error. The CDR3 loop is CANSYSLQSSSYNEQFF. The CDR3 coding sequence is TGTGCCAACAGTTATAGCCTACAGTCTAGCTCCTACAATGAGCAGTTCTTC. V is TRBV6-2 or TRBV6-3 and J is TRBJ2-1; unclear D gene. The CDR3 has 17 amino acids. The V gene's germline CDR1 is MNHEY and CDR2 SVGEGT.

At least ten counts were recorded for this clonotype. The CDR3 bases are TGTGCCAGCAGCCACGTCGGTGAATCTCGAAAGACCTATGGCTACACCTTC. Its translation is CASSHVGESRKTYGYTF. The chain links TRBV7-6 to TRBJ1-2, with D uncertain. Per the germline V gene, CDR1 is SGHVS and CDR2 is FNYEAQ. The CDR3 sequence is 17 residues long. V was clipped by 5 bases and J by 4 bases, with 23 bases between them.

This clonotype occurred many times. The chain is built from TRBV7-6 and TRBJ2-7, with 8 bases fitting TRBD1. Germline V gene sequence: CDR1 SGHVS, CDR2 FNYEAQ. The CDR3 extends over 15 amino acids. Trimming removed 5 bases from V and 3 bases from J; junction bases left unmatched: 9. CDR3 in amino acids: CASSLGQAKSYEQYF. CDR3 DNA sequence: TGTGCCAGCAGCCTGGGACAGGCCAAAAGCTACGAGCAGTACTTC. Supplemented by reference TRBV7-6 and TRBJ2-7, the full variable domain reads GAGVSQSPRYKVTKRGQDVALRCDPISGHVSLYWYRQALGQGPEFLTYFNYEAQQDKSGLPNDRFSAERPEGSISTLTIQRTEQRDSAMYRCASSLGQAKSYEQYFGPGTRLTVT.